This paragraph reports one T cell receptor (beta chain). Its antigen is not identified. In germline, CDR1 is SGHTA, CDR2 FQGNSA. CDR3 size: 16 residues. Trimming cost V 0 bases and J 5 bases; bases outside gene matches: 7. Profiling relied on immunoSEQ multiplex PCR, and the TCRdb table lists in-frame clones only, not all of them. Of 84,000 or so clones in the sample, about nine tenths were seen once. The record originates from a study of OX40 agonist ivuxolimab in advanced cancers. Study-level results: Antigen specificity of clonally expanded peripheral T cells was not established.

The source was CD4+ or CD8+ T cells sorted from blood, collected in a trial of the OX40 agonist ivuxolimab. The source is an adult with an advanced solid tumor such as melanoma, head and neck, liver or kidney cancer. V gene TRBV7-2 combines with J gene TRBJ1-2; 9 positions match TRBD1. CDR3 coding DNA: TGTGCCAGCAGCTTAGCCTATGGACAGGGGCTATATGGCTACACCTTC. It encodes CASSLAYGQGLYGYTF.